The 10 T cell receptor beta chains presented below share a single source sample, sequenced in a study of blood T cells in healthy people across ages. Through a sample-barcoded 5' primer and a J-beta primer mix, a second PCR was run for about 7 to 12 cycles. TCRdb re-called the 5' RACE reads through MiXCR, storing one row per CDR3 protein. The sample consists of 800,000 to 900,000 distinct CDR3 sequences, 62% of them appearing once. Sequencing was carried out using blood. The receptor set was obtained from a man younger than 45 in good health.

The chain carries TRBV6-6 and TRBJ1-6, with D possibly matching TRBD1 (5 bases). The CDR3 has 13 amino acids. Trimming pared 8 bases from V and 8 bases from J, leaving 13 bases between. Germline-derived CDR1 and CDR2 are MNHNY and SVGAGI (reference sequence). The CDR3 region is CASHYGGDSPLHF. The CDR3 nucleotides read TGTGCCAGCCACTACGGGGGGGATTCACCCCTCCACTTT.

The chain combines TRBV2 with TRBJ1-1; no clear D. There are 12 residues in the CDR3. Between the trimmed V and J ends, which lost 6 bases and 6 bases, there was a span of 11 bases. Per the germline V gene, CDR1 is SNHLY and CDR2 is FYNNEI. The CDR3 here is CASRESEAEAFF. The CDR3 DNA reads TGTGCCAGCAGGGAATCCGAGGCTGAAGCTTTCTTT.

The chain recombines TRBV7-9 with TRBJ2-7; 10 bases agree with TRBD1. The trim removed 4 bases at V and 5 bases at J, leaving 8 bases unmatched. The CDR3 covers 15 residues. The germline V gene encodes CDR1 SEHNR and CDR2 FQNEAQ (reference sequence). DNA of the CDR3: TGTGCCAGCAGCTCGCCGGGACAGGGGTACCACGAGCAGTACTTC. It specifies CASSSPGQGYHEQYF.

This sequence joins TRBV7-2 and TRBJ2-5; tentative D call: TRBD2 (6 bases). Trimming took 5 bases from V and 1 from J, leaving 14 bases between them. Per the germline V gene, CDR1 is SGHTA and CDR2 is FQGNSA. This CDR3 is built from 15 residues. CDR3 in amino acids: CASSEKGGGQETQYF. DNA for the CDR3: TGTGCCAGCAGCGAAAAGGGAGGCGGCCAAGAGACCCAGTACTTC.

The chain couples TRBV27 to TRBJ2-7, with D possibly matching TRBD1 (6 bases). The J call may be wrong; the DNA end is better matched by TRBJ2-5. The V gene's germline CDR1 is MNHEY and CDR2 SMNVEV (reference sequence). The CDR3 has 15 amino acids. CDR3 DNA sequence: TGTGCCAGCAGTTTATATGCAGGGGCATCAGAGACCCAGTACTTC. It translates to CASSLYAGASETQYF.

The chain joins TRBV12-3 or TRBV12-4 to TRBJ2-5; tentatively, D is TRBD1 (6 bases). The CDR3 loop spans 14 amino acids. V was pared by 4 bases and J by 2 bases, with 11 bases between. CDR3 nucleotides: TGTGCCAGCAGTTCCCACACAGGGCAAGAGACCCAGTACTTC. This encodes CASSSHTGQETQYF.

This chain uses TRBV6-2 or TRBV6-3 with TRBJ2-1; D might be TRBD1 (6 bases). CDR3 length: 14 residues. CDR1 MNHEY and CDR2 SVGEGT come from the germline V gene. Trimming cost V 10 bases and J 1 base, with 14 bases left between them. As DNA, the CDR3 is TGTGCCACCTACAGGGAAAATTCCTACAATGAGCAGTTCTTC. It yields the protein CATYRENSYNEQFF.

The chain recombines TRBV27 with TRBJ1-2; 9 bases match TRBD1. Germline CDR1 is MNHEY and CDR2 is SMNVEV (reference sequence). The V and J ends lost 4 bases and 8 bases, in that order; junction bases with no gene match: 8. This CDR3 is built from 14 residues. CDR3 loop: CASSSRDRVRGYTF. The DNA of the CDR3 is TGTGCCAGCAGTTCTCGGGACAGGGTGAGAGGCTACACCTTC.

This clonotype appeared a few times. The J gene is TRBJ2-1, the V gene TRBV9, with a possible D match to TRBD1 (5 bases). The J call may be incorrect, as the DNA end agrees better with TRBJ2-7. The CDR3 consists of 18 residues. The V gene's germline CDR1 is SGDLS and CDR2 YYNGEE. CDR3 sequence: CASSVDPTAGKNLVEQYF. CDR3 DNA sequence: TGTGCCAGCAGCGTAGACCCTACGGCAGGGAAGAATCTCGTCGAGCAGTACTTC.

A word on this clonotype: One end of the junction varies from germline; a read error may be responsible. V and J are TRBV12-3 or TRBV12-4 and TRBJ2-1, with 9 bases that match TRBD1. This CDR3 has 15 amino acids. The CDR3: CASSPGQGGYDEQFF. CDR3 nucleotides: TGTGCCAGCAGCCCGGGACAGGGCGGCTACGATGAGCAGTTCTTC.